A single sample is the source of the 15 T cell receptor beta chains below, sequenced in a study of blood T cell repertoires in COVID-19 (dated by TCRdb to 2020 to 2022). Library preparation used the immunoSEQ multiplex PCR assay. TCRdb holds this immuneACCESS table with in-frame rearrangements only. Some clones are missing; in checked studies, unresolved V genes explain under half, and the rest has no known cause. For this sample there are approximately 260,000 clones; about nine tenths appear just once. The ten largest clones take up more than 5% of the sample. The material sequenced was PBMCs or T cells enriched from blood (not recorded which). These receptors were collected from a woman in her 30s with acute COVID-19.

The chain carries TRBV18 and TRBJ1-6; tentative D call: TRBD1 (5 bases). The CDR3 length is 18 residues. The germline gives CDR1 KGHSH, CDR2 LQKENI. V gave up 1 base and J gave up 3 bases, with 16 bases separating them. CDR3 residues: CASSPLGGTINYNSPLHF. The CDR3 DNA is TGTGCCAGCTCACCACTCGGAGGGACGATAAACTATAATTCACCCCTCCACTTT.

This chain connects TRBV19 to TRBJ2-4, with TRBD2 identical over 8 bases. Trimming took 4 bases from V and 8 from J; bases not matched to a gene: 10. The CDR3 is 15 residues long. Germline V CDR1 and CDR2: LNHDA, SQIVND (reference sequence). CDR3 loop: CASSTRLSGGDIQYF. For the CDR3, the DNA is TGTGCCAGTAGTACCAGACTAAGCGGGGGTGACATTCAGTACTTC.

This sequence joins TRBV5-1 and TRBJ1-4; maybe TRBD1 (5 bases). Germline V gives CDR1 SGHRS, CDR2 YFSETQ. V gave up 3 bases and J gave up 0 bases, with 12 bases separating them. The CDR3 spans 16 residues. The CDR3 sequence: CASSYGGATTNEKLFF. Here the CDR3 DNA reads TGCGCCAGCAGCTACGGGGGAGCGACAACTAATGAAAAACTGTTTTTT.

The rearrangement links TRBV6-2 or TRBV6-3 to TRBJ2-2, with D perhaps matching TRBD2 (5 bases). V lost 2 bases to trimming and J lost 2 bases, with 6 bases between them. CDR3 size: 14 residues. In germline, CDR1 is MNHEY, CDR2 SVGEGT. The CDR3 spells CASSYLANTGELFF. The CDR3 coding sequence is TGTGCCAGCAGTTACCTAGCCAACACCGGGGAGCTGTTTTTT.

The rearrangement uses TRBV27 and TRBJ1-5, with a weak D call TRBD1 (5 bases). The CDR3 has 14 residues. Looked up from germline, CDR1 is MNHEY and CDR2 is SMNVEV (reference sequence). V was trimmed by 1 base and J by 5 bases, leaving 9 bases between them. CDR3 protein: CASSLFGAHQPQHF. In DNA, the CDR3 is TGTGCCAGCAGTTTATTTGGGGCCCATCAGCCCCAGCATTTT.

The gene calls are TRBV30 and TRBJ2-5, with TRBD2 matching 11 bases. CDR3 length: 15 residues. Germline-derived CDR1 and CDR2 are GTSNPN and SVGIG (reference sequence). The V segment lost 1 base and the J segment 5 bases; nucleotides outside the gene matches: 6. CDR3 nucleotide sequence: TGTGCCTGGAGTGATCTAGCGGGGGGCCGGGAGACCCAGTACTTC. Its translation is CAWSDLAGGRETQYF.

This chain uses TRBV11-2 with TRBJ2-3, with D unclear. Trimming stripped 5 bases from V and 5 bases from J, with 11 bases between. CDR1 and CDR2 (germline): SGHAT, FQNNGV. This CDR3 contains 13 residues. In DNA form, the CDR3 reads TGTGCCAGCAGCCCCGCGGTAGTAGATACGCAGTATTTT. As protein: CASSPAVVDTQYF.

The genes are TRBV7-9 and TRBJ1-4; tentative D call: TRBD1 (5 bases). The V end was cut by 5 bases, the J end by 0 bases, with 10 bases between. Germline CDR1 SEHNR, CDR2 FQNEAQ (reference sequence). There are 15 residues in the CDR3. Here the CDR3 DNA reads TGTGCCAGCAGCAGACAGACCGCAACTAATGAAAAACTGTTTTTT. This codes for CASSRQTATNEKLFF.

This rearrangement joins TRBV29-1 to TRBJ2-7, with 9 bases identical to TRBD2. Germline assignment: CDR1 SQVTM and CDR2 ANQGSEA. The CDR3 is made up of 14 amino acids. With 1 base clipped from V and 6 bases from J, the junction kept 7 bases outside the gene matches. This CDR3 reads CSVEGGGRGTEQYF. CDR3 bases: TGCAGCGTTGAAGGGGGCGGGAGGGGAACCGAGCAGTACTTC.

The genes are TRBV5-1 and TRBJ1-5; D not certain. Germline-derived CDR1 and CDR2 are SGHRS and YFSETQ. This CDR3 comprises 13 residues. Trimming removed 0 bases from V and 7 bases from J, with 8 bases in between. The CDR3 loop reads CASSLESGQPQHF. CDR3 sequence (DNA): TGCGCCAGCAGCTTGGAATCGGGGCAGCCCCAGCATTTT.

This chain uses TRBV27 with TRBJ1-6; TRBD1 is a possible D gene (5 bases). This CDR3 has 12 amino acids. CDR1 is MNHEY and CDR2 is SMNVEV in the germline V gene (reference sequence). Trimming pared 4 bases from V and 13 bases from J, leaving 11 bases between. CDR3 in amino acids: CASSSGFSPLHF. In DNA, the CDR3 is TGTGCCAGCAGTTCAGGGTTTTCGCCCCTCCACTTT.

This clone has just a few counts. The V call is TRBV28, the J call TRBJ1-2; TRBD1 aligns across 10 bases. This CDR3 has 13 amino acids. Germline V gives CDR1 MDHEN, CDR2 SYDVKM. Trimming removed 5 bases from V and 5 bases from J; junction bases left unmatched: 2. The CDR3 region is CASSDRGPYGYTF. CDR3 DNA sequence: TGTGCCAGCAGTGACAGGGGGCCTTATGGCTACACCTTC.

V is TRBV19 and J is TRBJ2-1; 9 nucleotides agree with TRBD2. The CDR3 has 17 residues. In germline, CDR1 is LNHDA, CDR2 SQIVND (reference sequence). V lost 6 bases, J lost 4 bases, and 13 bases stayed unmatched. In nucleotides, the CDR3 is TGTGCCAGTAGATCAGCGGGGGGTCCTCTTTTATACAATGAGCAGTTCTTC. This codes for CASRSAGGPLLYNEQFF. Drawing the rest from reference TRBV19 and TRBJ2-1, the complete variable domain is DGGITQSPKYLFRKEGQNVTLSCEQNLNHDAMYWYRQDPGQGLRLIYYSQIVNDFQKGDIAEGYSVSREKKESFPLTVTSAQKNPTAFYLCASRSAGGPLLYNEQFFGPGTRLTVL.

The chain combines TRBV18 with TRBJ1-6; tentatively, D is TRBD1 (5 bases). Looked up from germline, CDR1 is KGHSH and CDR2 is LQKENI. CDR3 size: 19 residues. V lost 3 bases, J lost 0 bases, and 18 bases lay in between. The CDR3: CASSPRGLQRDSYNSPLHF. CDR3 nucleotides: TGTGCCAGCTCACCGCGGGGACTCCAACGAGACTCCTATAATTCACCCCTCCACTTT.

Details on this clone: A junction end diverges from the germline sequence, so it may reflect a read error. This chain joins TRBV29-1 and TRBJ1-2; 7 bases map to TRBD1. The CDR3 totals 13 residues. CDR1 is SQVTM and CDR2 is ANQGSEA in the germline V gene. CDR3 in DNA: TGCAGCATTGACAGGGAAAATAACTATGGCTACACCTTC. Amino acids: CSIDRENNYGYTF.